This T cell receptor beta chain was obtained from a study of blood T cell repertoires in COVID-19. Study details: Material from acute and convalescent COVID-19 was sourced from the United States, Italy and Spain. Nucleic acid was either cDNA or gDNA, and it came from T cells, B-cell-depleted T cells, or PBMCs.

CDR1 is GTSNPN and CDR2 is SVGIG in the germline V gene (reference sequence). V was pared by 2 bases and J by 7 bases, with 11 bases between. The CDR3 is made up of 12 amino acids. Authors' analysis steps: Amplification from reference gene primers served as the basis for estimated nucleated cell counts. Clones were sequenced by immunoSEQ multiplex PCR, and TCRdb holds only the in-frame ones, with some missing. That table supplies the V and J calls and clone size; D and trimming were determined from the DNA. This repertoire shows 150,000 to 200,000 clones, about 74% found once; its top ten account for approximately 3%.

This sequence joins TRBV30 and TRBJ2-5, with a tentative D call TRBD2 (5 bases). The TCR was taken from a woman of 80 years or more with acute or convalescent COVID-19. What was sequenced was peripheral blood. In DNA, the CDR3 is TGTGCCTGGAGTTACGGGGAACGGACCCAGTACTTC. Translated: CAWSYGERTQYF.